The 14 T cell receptor beta chains below all came from one sample that was sequenced in a study of metastatic and nonmetastatic thyroid tumors. TCRdb called clones again from the PCR reads with MiXCR. Of 20,000 to 25,000 clones listed, roughly a fifth are singletons. Treatment of any kind had been given to no patient before thyroid surgery. The material sequenced was blood. The receptors were sampled from a female donor with papillary thyroid cancer or a benign thyroid nodule (not recorded which). Some clones in this sample may be carry-over from other donors' samples.

The chain recombines TRBV7-9 with TRBJ2-1; D is undetermined. Germline-derived CDR1 and CDR2 are SEHNR and FQNEAQ (reference sequence). V lost 3 bases and J lost 0, with 3 bases in between. CDR3 length equals 13 residues. This chain's CDR3 is CASSLGSYNEQFF. CDR3 nucleotides: TGTGCCAGCAGCTTGGGCTCCTACAATGAGCAGTTCTTC.

V is TRBV30 and J is TRBJ1-3; possibly TRBD1 for D (6 bases). Germline V gene sequence: CDR1 GTSNPN, CDR2 SVGIG (reference sequence). This CDR3 spans 12 amino acids. Deletions cut 4 bases from V and 5 bases from J, with 9 bases between. The CDR3 protein is CAWIGGRNTIYF. CDR3 DNA: TGTGCCTGGATTGGGGGCAGAAACACCATATATTTT.

This clone was seen a handful of times. A much bigger clone sits one base away, suggesting this may be a read error. This sequence joins TRBV28 and TRBJ2-4, with 10 bases identical to TRBD2. CDR1 and CDR2 (germline): MDHEN, SYDVKM. CDR3 length: 19 residues. Trimming removed 5 bases from V and 0 bases from J; junction bases left unmatched: 13. The CDR3 region is CASSTQLGAGGPAKNIQYF. The CDR3 coding sequence is TGTGCCAGCAGTACACAGTTGGGAGCGGGAGGGCCAGCCAAAAACATTCAGTACTTC.

This clone was seen only a few times. A junction boundary mismatches the germline segment, possibly from a read error. V and J are TRBV29-1 and TRBJ2-3, with D tentatively TRBD1 or TRBD2 (6 bases each). Germline CDR1 SQVTM, CDR2 ANQGSEA. The CDR3 extends over 14 amino acids. CDR3 sequence: CNVDAGGYTDTQYF. As DNA, the CDR3 is TGCAACGTTGATGCCGGGGGCTACACAGATACGCAGTATTTT.

This clone was found many times. This chain joins TRBV20-1 and TRBJ2-5; TRBD1 matches at 7 bases. CDR3 size: 12 residues. Trimming removed 4 bases from V and 5 bases from J; junction bases left unmatched: 4. Per germline, CDR1 DFQATT and CDR2 SNEGSKA (reference sequence). Here the CDR3 DNA reads TGCAGTGCTAAGACAGGGTGGGAGACCCAGTACTTC. Protein product: CSAKTGWETQYF.

This clone was observed at least ten times. V usage is TRBV7-2 and J usage is TRBJ2-7; no clear D gene. V was cut by 0 bases and J by 4 bases, with 13 bases left in between. CDR3 size: 15 residues. Germline V gene lookup returns CDR1 SGHTA and CDR2 FQGNSA. As DNA, the CDR3 is TGTGCCAGCAGCTTAGCCGCTAGTCAGGTGTACGAGCAGTACTTC. Translating gives CASSLAASQVYEQYF.

This clone was seen many times. The chain has TRBV29-1 and TRBJ1-2; D remains unclear. Germline CDR1 reads SQVTM; CDR2 reads ANQGSEA. The CDR3 has 11 amino acids. Trimming stripped 1 base from V and 8 bases from J, with 8 bases between. The chain's CDR3 is CSVEAFVGYTF. The CDR3, as DNA: TGCAGCGTTGAAGCCTTCGTCGGCTACACCTTC.

To note about this clone: Possible read error: a much larger clone is one base away. The V gene is TRBV9, the J gene TRBJ2-1; 9 bases match TRBD2. CDR1 and CDR2 (germline): SGDLS, YYNGEE. The CDR3 spans 18 residues. CDR3 coding DNA: TGTGCCAGCAGCGTAGAGGCGGGAGGGCCTAGTTCCTACAATAAGCAGTTCTTC. This translates into CASSVEAGGPSSYNKQFF.

This clone was counted a few times. This chain uses TRBV5-4 with TRBJ1-1, with D possibly matching TRBD1 (6 bases). The CDR3 spans 13 residues. V lost 5 bases and J 8 bases, leaving 16 bases between the germline ends. CDR1 is SGHNT, CDR2 YYREEE, per germline (reference sequence). CDR3 coding DNA: TGTGCCAGCAGACTACAGGGAGGGGTGGAAGCTTTCTTT. Its protein is CASRLQGGVEAFF.

The V and J genes are TRBV4-2 and TRBJ2-5; 14 nucleotides align to TRBD2. Trimming removed 0 bases from V and 4 bases from J; junction bases left unmatched: 4. The CDR3 extends over 17 amino acids. CDR1 LGHNA and CDR2 YNFKEQ come from the germline V gene. CDR3 sequence (DNA): TGTGCCAGCAGCCAAGATCTTGGGACTAGCGGGAGAGAGACCCAGTACTTC. Amino acids: CASSQDLGTSGRETQYF.

This clone was seen more than once but under ten times. The germline gene is not matched at one end of the junction; a read error may be the cause. The genes are TRBV24-1 and TRBJ2-3, with D possibly matching TRBD1 (6 bases). This CDR3 has 16 amino acids. CDR1 and CDR2 (germline): KGHDR, SFDVKD. CDR3 in amino acids: CATSYQGLKESDTQYF. For the CDR3, the DNA is TGTGCCACCAGTTATCAGGGGCTGAAGGAGTCAGATACGCAGTACTTT.

This clone was counted ten times or more. The chain has TRBV11-3 and TRBJ2-1, with D tentatively TRBD2 (7 bases). Germline V gives CDR1 SGHNT, CDR2 YENEEA. This CDR3 spans 15 amino acids. Deletions cut 8 bases from V and 2 bases from J, with 16 bases between. In DNA, the CDR3 is TGTGCCAGCGGGACACCGCGGGAGACCTACAATGAGCAGTTCTTC. Its protein is CASGTPRETYNEQFF.

This clone was counted ten times or more. The rearrangement links TRBV20-1 to TRBJ2-1; 13 nucleotides align to TRBD2. The germline CDR1 and CDR2 sequences are DFQATT and SNEGSKA (reference sequence). The CDR3 runs 14 residues. J gave up 10 bases and V 1 base, and 4 bases lay outside the gene matches. The CDR3 sequence is CSARGTSGRSEQFF. In nucleotides, the CDR3 is TGCAGTGCTAGAGGGACTAGCGGGAGAAGCGAGCAGTTCTTC.

This clone was counted at least ten times. This chain uses TRBV2 with TRBJ2-5; 7 positions agree with TRBD1. CDR1 is SNHLY, CDR2 FYNNEI, per germline. This CDR3 contains 13 residues. J was trimmed by 2 bases and V by 6 bases; bases with no gene match: 3. The CDR3 loop is CASRGDSQETQYF. For the CDR3, the DNA is TGTGCCAGCAGGGGGGACAGTCAAGAGACCCAGTACTTC.